This is a list of T cell receptor beta chains from one sample in a study of CD8+ T cells in alopecia areata. Sequenced by immunoSEQ multiplex PCR; TCRdb stores in-frame clones only, minus some. Among about 180,000 clones listed, 40% to 65% were seen once. The source material was CD8+ T cells sorted from blood, sampled between weeks 51 and 52, from a patient treated with tofacitinib. The receptors come from a human donor with alopecia areata. Each CDR3 is given with its conserved first and last residue. The D gene is left open where the match is weak. Part of the rows lack a size; the others show once, few, many or a class for expanded clones.

size: -
J: TRBJ2-3
D: -
V: TRBV29-1
CDR3: CSVLGVRGPGDTQYF
DNA: TGCAGCGTGTTGGGAGTTAGGGGCCCAGGAGATACGCAGTATTTT

size: -
J: TRBJ1-6
D: -
V: TRBV13
CDR3: CASSSTTGGLESVPLHF
DNA: TGTGCCAGCAGCTCTACGACTGGGGGGCTTGAGAGCGTACCCCTCCACTTT

size: -
J: TRBJ2-5
D: -
V: TRBV11-2
CDR3: CASSLVSRAIETQYF
DNA: TGTGCCAGCAGCTTAGTGTCGCGGGCCATAGAGACCCAGTACTTC

size: few
J: TRBJ2-7
D: -
V: TRBV10-3
CDR3: CAISAGDSYEQYF
DNA: TGTGCCATCAGTGCCGGGGACTCCTACGAGCAGTACTTC

size: few
J: TRBJ1-1
D: -
V: TRBV29-1
CDR3: CSVAGTEAFF
DNA: TGCAGCGTTGCGGGTACTGAAGCTTTCTTT

size: -
J: TRBJ2-7
D: -
V: TRBV4-1
CDR3: CASSQVREGAGEQYF
DNA: TGCGCCAGCAGCCAAGTCCGGGAGGGGGCGGGCGAGCAGTACTTC

size: -
J: TRBJ2-4
D: -
V: TRBV5-6
CDR3: CASSPGDNIQYF
DNA: TGTGCCAGCAGCCCAGGGGACAATATTCAGTACTTC

size: few
J: TRBJ2-3
D: TRBD1
V: TRBV29-1
CDR3: CSARYEIGTDTDTQYF
DNA: TGCAGCGCCCGGTATGAAATCGGGACAGATACAGATACGCAGTATTTT

size: -
J: TRBJ2-5
D: TRBD1
V: TRBV4-2
CDR3: CASSQYRGETQYF
DNA: TGTGCCAGCAGCCAATACAGGGGGGAGACCCAGTACTTC

size: few
J: TRBJ1-6
D: -
V: TRBV18
CDR3: CASSPEDTSSYNSPLHF
DNA: TGTGCCAGCTCACCAGAGGACACGAGCTCCTATAATTCACCCCTCCACTTT

size: -
J: TRBJ1-1
D: TRBD1
V: TRBV7-3
CDR3: CASSLQGAVIEAFF
DNA: TGTGCCAGCAGCTTGCAGGGGGCTGTAATTGAAGCTTTCTTT

size: few
J: TRBJ1-2
D: -
V: TRBV11-2
CDR3: CASSFGQIYGYTF
DNA: TGTGCCAGCAGCTTCGGACAGATCTATGGCTACACCTTC

size: -
J: TRBJ1-5
D: TRBD1
V: TRBV5-6
CDR3: CASSHGTGNQPQHF
DNA: TGTGCCAGCAGCCACGGGACAGGGAACCAGCCCCAGCATTTT

size: once
J: TRBJ1-5
D: -
V: TRBV27
CDR3: CASSLAGAYQPQHF
DNA: TGTGCCAGCAGTTTGGCTGGGGCCTACCAGCCCCAGCATTTT